This passage covers 30 T cell receptor beta chains from one sample sequenced in a study of CD8+ T cells in alopecia areata. Treatment indicated: oral pan-JAK inhibitor, 5-10 mg twice daily. Once RNA had been extracted, it was reverse transcribed into cDNA to act as the sequencing template. The table came from immunoSEQ multiplex PCR; TCRdb's copy has only in-frame clones and leaves some out. The sample holds approximately 120,000 clones, around 60% seen once. This sample comprised CD4+ T cells sorted from blood, obtained at week 4, from a patient treated with tofacitinib. The receptors were gathered from a human donor with alopecia areata.

In this sample, this clone turned up a few times. The chain links TRBV27 to TRBJ2-7; 7 positions match TRBD1. The V segment lost 5 bases and the J segment 6 bases; nucleotides outside the gene matches: 7. CDR3 size: 13 residues. Germline CDR1 reads MNHEY; CDR2 reads SMNVEV (reference sequence). CDR3 in DNA: TGTGCCAGCAGTCCCCAGGCAGGGGGCGAGCAGTACTTC. Protein product: CASSPQAGGEQYF.

The chain couples TRBV7-2 to TRBJ2-7, with TRBD2 identical over 7 bases. This CDR3 has 13 amino acids. The germline CDR1 and CDR2 sequences are SGHTA and FQGNSA. The ends lost 6 bases at V and 0 bases at J; junction bases unmatched: 2. CDR3 bases: TGTGCCAGCAGGCAGCGGGGCTCCTACGAGCAGTACTTC. Residues: CASRQRGSYEQYF. Filled out from reference TRBV7-2 and TRBJ2-7, the complete variable domain reads GAGVSQSPSNKVTEKGKDVELRCDPISGHTALYWYRQSLGQGLEFLIYFQGNSAPDKSGLPSDRFSAERTGGSVSTLTIQRTQQEDSAVYLCASRQRGSYEQYFGPGTRLTVT.

The rearrangement uses TRBV2 and TRBJ2-5, with D unclear. Germline V lookup: CDR1 SNHLY, CDR2 FYNNEI. V was cut by 6 bases and J by 3 bases, with 5 bases left in between. The length of the CDR3 is 11 residues. CDR3 in DNA: TGTGCCAGCAGCTCTAAAGAGACCCAGTACTTC. Residues: CASSSKETQYF.

This chain uses TRBV19 with TRBJ2-4; possible D gene TRBD2, 6 bases. This CDR3 is built from 14 residues. CDR1 and CDR2 (germline): LNHDA, SQIVND (reference sequence). The V and J ends lost 5 bases and 8 bases respectively, with 16 bases between them. CDR3 sequence (DNA): TGTGCCAGTAGTTGGATTGGGAGGCGGGACATTCAGTACTTC. Its translation is CASSWIGRRDIQYF.

This clone was recorded a few times. The chain joins TRBV29-1 to TRBJ1-2, with TRBD1 matching over 7 bases. Germline loops: CDR1 SQVTM, CDR2 ANQGSEA. CDR3 size: 13 residues. V shed 4 bases, J shed 4 bases, and the junction held 6 bases outside the gene matches. CDR3 residues: CSVGGQEVYGYTF. The CDR3 nucleotides are TGCAGCGTTGGCGGACAGGAGGTCTATGGCTACACCTTC.

The chain has TRBV29-1 and TRBJ2-7; D call uncertain. The V end was cut by 2 bases, the J end by 5 bases, with 10 bases between. Per germline, CDR1 SQVTM and CDR2 ANQGSEA. This CDR3 spans 12 amino acids. The DNA of the CDR3 is TGCAGCGTTGAAAGCAGTGTCCACGAGCAGTACTTC. Encoded protein: CSVESSVHEQYF.

The chain employs TRBV7-2 and TRBJ2-3; perhaps TRBD1 as D (6 bases). Germline lookup yields CDR1 SGHTA and CDR2 FQGNSA. Trimming took 5 bases from V and 4 from J, leaving 13 bases between them. The CDR3 length is 14 residues. The CDR3 protein is CASSLTGYPDTQYF. The CDR3 DNA is TGTGCCAGCAGCCTAACAGGGTACCCAGATACGCAGTATTTT.

As for this clone: Other DNA variants within this sample encode the same CDR3. This rearrangement joins TRBV10-3 to TRBJ2-7; 8 bases align to TRBD1. Germline CDR1 reads ENHRY; CDR2 reads SYGVKD. The J segment lost 2 bases and the V segment lost 2 bases, leaving 2 bases of the junction unmatched. The CDR3 consists of 14 residues. This chain's CDR3 is CAISEGTGPYEQYF. For the CDR3, the DNA is TGTGCCATCAGTGAGGGGACAGGACCCTACGAGCAGTACTTC.

This clone showed up many times. This sequence joins TRBV7-9 and TRBJ1-2; no definite D call. In germline, CDR1 is SEHNR, CDR2 FQNEAQ (reference sequence). The CDR3 is 14 residues long. The V gene lost 1 base and the J gene lost 6 bases, with 12 bases spanning the gap. The CDR3 nucleotides read TGTGCCAGCAGCTTAGTTCGGCCCACACATGGCTACACCTTC. This encodes CASSLVRPTHGYTF.

A remark on this clone: The junction shows a germline mismatch at one end, possibly a read error. The chain has TRBV5-6 and TRBJ1-2; maybe TRBD1 (5 bases). This CDR3 comprises 11 residues. Germline V gives CDR1 SGHDT, CDR2 YYEEEE. The CDR3 DNA reads as TGTGCCAGCACCCTCGGTGAGCTGGGGGCCTTC. It is translated as CASTLGELGAF.

The chain recombines TRBV5-1 with TRBJ2-7; 9 bases agree with TRBD1. Germline lookup yields CDR1 SGHRS and CDR2 YFSETQ. The CDR3 totals 16 residues. The V and J ends lost 7 bases and 4 bases, in that order; junction bases with no gene match: 15. The CDR3 sequence is CASAWGPGQGSYEQYF. The CDR3 DNA follows: TGCGCCAGCGCTTGGGGACCGGGACAGGGTAGTTACGAGCAGTACTTC.

In this sample, this clone turned up a few times. The chain joins TRBV25-1 to TRBJ1-1; D remains unclear. The CDR3 is 12 residues long. V was trimmed by 2 bases and J by 5 bases, leaving 6 bases between them. CDR1 and CDR2 from the germline V gene are MGHDK and SYGVNS. CDR3 protein: CASSERGTEAFF. CDR3 nucleotides: TGTGCCAGCAGTGAACGTGGTACTGAAGCTTTCTTT.

This clone was detected only once. The chain employs TRBV25-1 and TRBJ1-2; D not resolved. The V end was cut by 1 base, the J end by 5 bases, with 20 bases between. Germline V gene data show CDR1 as MGHDK and CDR2 as SYGVNS. CDR3 length: 17 amino acids. This chain's CDR3 is CASSESPATRGTYGYTF. The CDR3 DNA sequence: TGTGCCAGCAGTGAATCCCCGGCGACACGTGGAACGTATGGCTACACCTTC.

J is TRBJ2-5 and V is TRBV5-1, with D tentatively TRBD1 or TRBD2 (7 bases each). V lost 5 bases and J 5 bases, leaving 25 bases between the germline ends. The CDR3 is 17 residues long. The germline CDR1 and CDR2 sequences are SGHRS and YFSETQ. CDR3 protein: CASRKDPTGTTGETQYF. The CDR3 DNA reads as TGCGCCAGCAGGAAAGATCCGACAGGGACTACCGGGGAGACCCAGTACTTC.

This chain connects TRBV6-6 to TRBJ1-6; TRBD1 might be the D (5 bases). The CDR3 runs to 13 residues. Trimming took 6 bases from V and 9 from J, leaving 12 bases between them. The V gene's germline CDR1 is MNHNY and CDR2 SVGAGI (reference sequence). For the CDR3, the DNA is TGTGCCAGCAGCAGAGGGGCTTCTTCACCCCTCCACTTT. It specifies CASSRGASSPLHF.

The V and J genes are TRBV7-2 and TRBJ2-4; D may be TRBD1 (5 bases). Germline V gene sequence: CDR1 SGHTA, CDR2 FQGNSA. V was trimmed by 5 bases and J by 10 bases, leaving 18 bases between them. The CDR3 contains 14 residues. The CDR3 is CASSLDPSRGIQYF. Written as DNA, the CDR3 is TGTGCCAGCAGCCTTGACCCGAGTAGGGGAATTCAGTACTTC.

The V gene is TRBV9, the J gene TRBJ2-7; D not certain. The CDR3 has 14 residues. In germline, CDR1 is SGDLS, CDR2 YYNGEE. Trimming cost V 3 bases and J 2 bases, with 12 bases left between them. Here the CDR3 reads CASSAWPGPYEQYF. Here the CDR3 DNA reads TGTGCCAGCAGCGCGTGGCCAGGCCCCTACGAGCAGTACTTC.

The chain couples TRBV7-2 to TRBJ1-4, with a tentative D call TRBD1 (6 bases). Germline CDR1 reads SGHTA; CDR2 reads FQGNSA. Trimming took off 5 bases at V and 2 bases at J, with 12 bases between the two ends. This CDR3 has 15 residues. In DNA form, the CDR3 reads TGTGCCAGCAGCCGAGGGGGATCGACTAATGAAAAACTGTTTTTT. This sequence encodes CASSRGGSTNEKLFF.

This clone appeared a few times. The chain recombines TRBV11-1 with TRBJ2-5; either TRBD1 or TRBD2 may fit D (6 bases each). The length of the CDR3 is 15 residues. With 5 bases removed from V and 3 bases from J, the gap between germline ends came to 16 bases. Germline CDR1 reads SGHAT; CDR2 reads FQDESV (reference sequence). DNA of the CDR3: TGTGCCAGCAGCCGAGTTGGAGGGGGTGAAGAGACCCAGTACTTC. Translated: CASSRVGGGEETQYF.

This clone was picked up a small number of times. The J gene is TRBJ1-1, the V gene TRBV15; D remains ambiguous. This CDR3 contains 13 residues. Germline values: CDR1 LNHNV, CDR2 YYDKDF (reference sequence). The ends were cut back, 0 bases at V and 2 bases at J, with 4 bases in the middle. The CDR3: CATSREDNTEAFF. The CDR3 DNA sequence: TGTGCCACCAGCAGAGAGGACAACACTGAAGCTTTCTTT.

In its sample, this clone was seen a few times. This sequence joins TRBV7-2 and TRBJ2-3; D unclear. V dropped 6 bases and J dropped 6 bases, with 13 bases sitting between them. The CDR3 extends over 13 amino acids. Germline V lookup: CDR1 SGHTA, CDR2 FQGNSA. DNA for the CDR3: TGTGCCAGCAGGTTGACTCAACATGATACGCAGTATTTT. Translating it yields CASRLTQHDTQYF.

A few counts support this clone. The rearrangement links TRBV29-1 to TRBJ1-1, with D tentatively TRBD1 (6 bases). Trimming removed 8 bases from V and 4 bases from J, with 20 bases in between. The length of the CDR3 is 14 residues. Germline CDR1 and CDR2: SQVTM and ANQGSEA. The CDR3 nucleotides read TGCAGCTCGTACGAGGTGGAGGGGGGCACTGAAGCTTTCTTT. Amino acids: CSSYEVEGGTEAFF.

This chain joins TRBV30 and TRBJ1-2, with D perhaps matching TRBD1 (6 bases). The CDR3 runs 13 residues. Per germline, CDR1 GTSNPN and CDR2 SVGIG (reference sequence). V was trimmed by 3 bases and J by 8 bases, leaving 16 bases between them. CDR3 sequence reads: CAWRLDRAGGYTF. The CDR3 region has the DNA TGTGCCTGGAGGCTGGACAGAGCGGGCGGCTACACCTTC.

This clone was seen once. The DNA for the CDR3 is TGTGCCAGCAGCTTAAATTTGGAGAACACCGGGGAGCTGTTTTTT. The encoded protein is CASSLNLENTGELFF. This chain joins TRBV7-7 and TRBJ2-2; no reliable D call. From germline, CDR1 is SSHAT and CDR2 FNYEAQ (reference sequence). Trimming cost V 2 bases and J 1 base, with 8 bases left between them. The CDR3 runs to 15 residues.

This clone came up once. The rearrangement uses TRBV29-1 and TRBJ1-2, with TRBD1 matching over 8 bases. The CDR3 extends over 13 amino acids. With 4 bases clipped from V and 7 bases from J, the junction kept 8 bases outside the gene matches. Per germline, CDR1 SQVTM and CDR2 ANQGSEA. Here the CDR3 DNA reads TGCAGCGTTGCGCAGGGGGCACTCGGTGGCTACACCTTC. It yields the protein CSVAQGALGGYTF.

The chain carries TRBV15 and TRBJ2-1; D may be TRBD1 or TRBD2 (5 bases each). CDR1 is LNHNV and CDR2 is YYDKDF in the germline V gene (reference sequence). The CDR3 has 16 residues. The germline V and J ends were trimmed by 5 bases and 0 bases, with 14 bases remaining between them. The CDR3 region is CATSHSRGSSYNEQFF. CDR3 nucleotides: TGTGCCACCAGCCACTCACGGGGCAGCTCCTACAATGAGCAGTTCTTC.

The gene calls are TRBV7-8 and TRBJ2-5; D gene uncertain. Germline CDR1 reads SGHVS; CDR2 reads FQNEAQ. This CDR3 contains 14 residues. Trimming took 6 bases from V and 5 from J, leaving 16 bases between them. The CDR3 protein is CASRLVGGKETQYF. The CDR3 DNA sequence: TGTGCCAGCAGACTGGTCGGTGGCAAGGAGACCCAGTACTTC.

The J gene is TRBJ2-5, the V gene TRBV18; weak D call: TRBD2 (5 bases). This CDR3 has 11 amino acids. V shed 5 bases and J shed 5 bases, with 6 bases lying between them. Germline CDR1 KGHSH, CDR2 LQKENI. CDR3 in DNA: TGTGCCAGCTCATCGGGGGAGACCCAGTACTTC. Translated, it gives CASSSGETQYF.

CDR3 protein: CASSPTDREVKTQYF. Here the CDR3 DNA reads TGCGCCAGCAGCCCGACGGACAGGGAGGTAAAGACCCAGTACTTC. The chain carries TRBV5-1 and TRBJ2-5, with 8 bases matching TRBD1. This CDR3 comprises 15 residues. Germline-derived CDR1 and CDR2 are SGHRS and YFSETQ. Trimming took 4 bases from V and 6 from J; bases not matched to a gene: 11.

V is TRBV30 and J is TRBJ2-1; a weak D match, TRBD2 (5 bases). Per germline, CDR1 GTSNPN and CDR2 SVGIG (reference sequence). V was cut by 1 base and J by 1 base, with 11 bases left in between. The CDR3 sequence is 15 residues long. The CDR3 DNA reads as TGTGCCTGGAGTGATGAGGGAGTATCCTACAATGAGCAGTTCTTC. Its translation: CAWSDEGVSYNEQFF.